A single sample is the source of the 23 T cell receptor beta chains below, sequenced in a study of immune evolution from preneoplasia to lung adenocarcinoma. The method was immunoSEQ multiplex PCR; TCRdb's version includes in-frame clones alone and lacks a portion of them. This repertoire shows about 3,100 clones, 45% to 55% found once; its top ten account for 23%. The specimen sequenced was FFPE normal lung tissue adjacent to the tumor. These receptors all stem from a person aged 45 to 59 with lung adenocarcinoma.

The chain joins TRBV13 to TRBJ2-5, with unresolved D. CDR3 size: 11 residues. Trimming stripped 4 bases from V and 4 bases from J, with 4 bases between. Germline V gene lookup returns CDR1 PRHDT and CDR2 FYEKMQ (reference sequence). The CDR3 sequence is CASSYRETQYF. The CDR3 coding sequence is TGTGCCAGCAGCTACAGAGAGACCCAGTACTTC.

Worth noting for this clone: At one boundary the junction diverges from the germline segment, which might be a read error. The V and J genes are TRBV4-1 and TRBJ2-3, with a possible D match to TRBD1 (5 bases). The CDR3 has 14 residues. Germline CDR1 is MGHRA and CDR2 is YSYEKL. In DNA, the CDR3 is TGCGCCAGCAGCCTTCGCACAGGAGAAGGTCGTCGGAACTTT. It yields the protein CASSLRTGEGRRNF.

CDR3 amino acids: CASSVGPGGNSYEQYF. In DNA, the CDR3 is TGTGCCAGCAGCGTAGGGCCAGGGGGTAATTCTTACGAGCAGTACTTC. The gene calls are TRBV9 and TRBJ2-7; TRBD1 agrees at 7 bases. The CDR3 covers 16 residues. Losses at the gene ends were 0 bases for V and 4 bases for J; bases not matched to a gene: 10. Germline values: CDR1 SGDLS, CDR2 YYNGEE.

This chain connects TRBV30 to TRBJ1-1, with D possibly matching TRBD1 (6 bases). This CDR3 spans 13 amino acids. Per the germline V gene, CDR1 is GTSNPN and CDR2 is SVGIG (reference sequence). V was clipped by 0 bases and J by 4 bases, with 9 bases between them. The CDR3 sequence is CAWSVLGGTEAFF. CDR3 DNA sequence: TGTGCCTGGAGTGTTTTAGGGGGCACTGAAGCTTTCTTT.

The chain links TRBV30 to TRBJ1-2; D possibly corresponds to TRBD1 (6 bases). This CDR3 has 13 amino acids. CDR1 is GTSNPN and CDR2 is SVGIG in the germline V gene (reference sequence). The V gene lost 8 bases and the J gene lost 0 bases, with 13 bases spanning the gap. The CDR3 region has the DNA TGTGCCCGCTCCGCAGGGGCTAACTATGGCTACACCTTC. Protein: CARSAGANYGYTF.

In its sample, this clone was seen a few times. The genes are TRBV10-2 and TRBJ1-1, with 8 bases that match TRBD1. Germline assignment: CDR1 WSHSY and CDR2 SAAADI. V was pared by 4 bases and J by 5 bases, with 3 bases of the junction left unmatched. This CDR3 has 13 amino acids. Written as DNA, the CDR3 is TGCGCCAGCAGTGGGACAGGGTCGACTGAAGCTTTCTTT. Its translation: CASSGTGSTEAFF.

The table lists this clone with a few counts. The V call is TRBV2, the J call TRBJ1-2, with D hard to call. The germline V gene has CDR1 SNHLY and CDR2 FYNNEI. This CDR3 has 13 amino acids. Between the trimmed V and J ends, which lost 7 bases and 4 bases, there was a span of 13 bases. The CDR3 protein is CASMRRAGYGYTF. CDR3 coding DNA: TGTGCCAGCATGAGGAGAGCCGGCTATGGCTACACCTTC.

This clone has only a few counts. The chain couples TRBV21-1 to TRBJ2-7; the D call TRBD2 from the table was never checked on the DNA. TRBV21-1 has pseudogene status. This CDR3 is 11 amino acids long. In nucleotides, the CDR3 is TGTGCCAGCAGAAACTACGGGGAGCAGTACTTC. This translates into CASRNYGEQYF.

The rearrangement joins TRBV1 to TRBJ1-2. TRBV1 is a known pseudogene. The CDR3 totals 15 residues. The CDR3 spells CTSSQEGRVNYGYTF. DNA for the CDR3: TGCACCAGCAGCCAAGAAGGTCGGGTTAACTATGGCTACACCTTC.

This clone was picked up a small number of times. V gene TRBV4-2 combines with J gene TRBJ1-4; perhaps TRBD1 as D (5 bases). The V gene's germline CDR1 is LGHNA and CDR2 YNFKEQ. V was cut by 0 bases and J by 7 bases, with 12 bases left in between. The CDR3 extends over 15 amino acids. This CDR3 is CASSQDRAKGEKLFF. CDR3 coding DNA: TGTGCCAGCAGCCAAGACAGGGCGAAGGGTGAAAAACTGTTTTTT.

Relative to its sample, this clone is medium-sized. This chain joins TRBV10-1 and TRBJ2-1; D call uncertain. CDR3 length: 14 amino acids. Germline CDR1 reads WNHNN; CDR2 reads SYGVQD (reference sequence). Deletions cut 0 bases from V and 5 bases from J, with 8 bases between. The CDR3 loop is CASSESGSNNEQFF. Written as DNA, the CDR3 is TGCGCCAGCAGTGAGTCAGGTTCCAACAATGAGCAGTTCTTC.

This clone was detected only a few times. The genes are TRBV7-3 and TRBJ1-1; a weak D match, TRBD1 (5 bases). Trimming removed 3 bases from V and 3 bases from J, with 8 bases in between. The CDR3 totals 13 residues. Germline CDR1 is SGHTA and CDR2 is FQGTGA. The CDR3 protein is CASSFGGDTEAFF. As DNA, the CDR3 is TGTGCCAGCAGCTTCGGGGGGGACACTGAAGCTTTCTTT.

The chain combines TRBV6-4 with TRBJ1-1; 7 bases fit TRBD1. The germline V gene encodes CDR1 MRHNA and CDR2 SNTAGT. The CDR3 sequence is 14 residues long. The trim removed 0 bases at V and 6 bases at J, leaving 4 bases unmatched. As DNA, the CDR3 is TGTGCCAGCAGTGACTCGGGGCAGGGGGCTGAAGCTTTCTTT. This codes for CASSDSGQGAEAFF.

This clone is a singleton in its sample. V usage is TRBV28 and J usage is TRBJ2-7; 7 positions agree with TRBD1. V lost 5 bases, J lost 4 bases, and 8 bases stayed unmatched. The CDR3 runs to 14 residues. The V gene's germline CDR1 is MDHEN and CDR2 SYDVKM. The CDR3 protein is CASSPPGQLYEQYF. DNA for the CDR3: TGTGCCAGCAGTCCGCCGGGACAGCTGTACGAGCAGTACTTC.

This clone has more than one count but fewer than ten. V usage is TRBV7-9 and J usage is TRBJ1-4; 7 bases are shared with TRBD1. There are 14 residues in the CDR3. V lost 0 bases, J lost 5 bases, and 0 bases stayed unmatched. In germline, CDR1 is SEHNR, CDR2 FQNEAQ (reference sequence). CDR3 coding DNA: TGTGCCAGCAGCTTAGCGGGACAGAATGAAAAACTGTTTTTT. Protein sequence: CASSLAGQNEKLFF.

This rearrangement joins TRBV5-1 to TRBJ2-5; no reliable D call. This CDR3 is 16 amino acids long. V was clipped by 4 bases and J by 1 base, with 17 bases between them. The germline V gene encodes CDR1 SGHRS and CDR2 YFSETQ. The CDR3 is CASSRRRSSLQETQYF. The CDR3, as DNA: TGCGCCAGCAGCCGCCGACGGAGTAGCCTCCAAGAGACCCAGTACTTC.

This chain links TRBV29-1 with TRBJ1-1; D gene unclear. V lost 3 bases to trimming and J lost 6 bases, with 11 bases between them. The V gene's germline CDR1 is SQVTM and CDR2 ANQGSEA. The CDR3 is 12 residues long. The CDR3: CSVEYDIAEAFF. In nucleotides, the CDR3 is TGCAGCGTTGAGTATGACATCGCTGAAGCTTTCTTT.

This clone showed up just a few times. This sequence joins TRBV7-9 and TRBJ1-5; maybe TRBD1 (5 bases). V was trimmed by 5 bases and J by 6 bases, leaving 17 bases between them. The CDR3 sequence is 15 residues long. Germline CDR1 SEHNR, CDR2 FQNEAQ (reference sequence). In DNA form, the CDR3 reads TGTGCCAGCAGCGACAGTGGCGGCGGCAGTCAGCCCCAGCATTTT. Encoded protein: CASSDSGGGSQPQHF. Full variable domain (outside the CDR3, taken from reference TRBV7-9 and TRBJ1-5): DTGVSQNPRHKITKRGQNVTFRCDPISEHNRLYWYRQTLGQGPEFLTYFQNEAQLEKSRLLSDRFSAERPKGSFSTLEIQRTEQGDSAMYLCASSDSGGGSQPQHFGDGTRLSIL.

The chain links TRBV5-1 to TRBJ2-2; D not certain. CDR3 length equals 15 residues. V was trimmed by 3 bases and J by 2 bases, leaving 11 bases between them. The germline V gene has CDR1 SGHRS and CDR2 YFSETQ. CDR3 nucleotide sequence: TGCGCCAGCAGCTCATTCGGGCAAAACACCGGGGAGCTGTTTTTT. Translation: CASSSFGQNTGELFF. The full variable domain, with the rest looked up from reference TRBV5-1 and TRBJ2-2, is KAGVTQTPRYLIKTRGQQVTLSCSPISGHRSVSWYQQTPGQGLQFLFEYFSETQRNKGNFPGRFSGRQFSNSRSEMNVSTLELGDSALYLCASSSFGQNTGELFFGEGSRLTVL.

This chain links TRBV7-9 with TRBJ1-4, with a weak D call TRBD1 (5 bases). V was trimmed by 1 base and J by 8 bases, leaving 11 bases between them. The CDR3 sequence is 14 residues long. CDR1 is SEHNR, CDR2 FQNEAQ, per germline (reference sequence). CDR3 in amino acids: CASSLGQSPEKLFF. CDR3 DNA sequence: TGTGCCAGCAGCTTAGGACAGTCCCCCGAAAAACTGTTTTTT.

The chain employs TRBV9 and TRBJ2-7; a weak D match, TRBD2 (6 bases). Germline CDR1 reads SGDLS; CDR2 reads YYNGEE. CDR3 length: 16 amino acids. The V gene lost 1 base and the J gene lost 1 base, with 15 bases spanning the gap. The CDR3 protein is CASSVLGGALSYEQYF. CDR3 DNA: TGTGCCAGCAGCGTATTAGGCGGGGCTCTATCCTACGAGCAGTACTTC. The whole variable domain, remainder taken from reference TRBV9 and TRBJ2-7, is DSGVTQTPKHLITATGQRVTLRCSPRSGDLSVYWYQQSLDQGLQFLIQYYNGEERAKGNILERFSAQQFPDLHSELNLSSLELGDSALYFCASSVLGGALSYEQYFGPGTRLTVT.

In this sample, this clone turned up a few times. This chain joins TRBV6-5 and TRBJ1-2; TRBD1 matches at 9 bases. With V trimmed by 4 bases and J by 7 bases, 4 bases remained unmatched. This CDR3 comprises 13 residues. CDR1 and CDR2 from the germline V gene are MNHEY and SVGAGI. CDR3 DNA: TGTGCCAGCAGTTCAACAGGGGGCAGTGGCTACACCTTC. This codes for CASSSTGGSGYTF.

V gene TRBV5-4 combines with J gene TRBJ2-7; D gene ambiguous. V was clipped by 0 bases and J by 6 bases, with 7 bases between them. This CDR3 has 12 amino acids. Germline V gene lookup returns CDR1 SGHNT and CDR2 YYREEE (reference sequence). CDR3 nucleotide sequence: TGTGCCAGCAGCTTGGAATTGCGCGAGCAGTACTTC. Translated, it gives CASSLELREQYF.